These 19 T cell receptor beta chains were all obtained from the same sample, sequenced in a study of radiotherapy plus CTLA-4 blockade in lung cancer. Here immunoSEQ multiplex PCR was the method, and the copy in TCRdb shows in-frame clones only, minus some. This sample yields about 53,000 clones, of which just under 85% are seen a single time; roughly 5% belongs to the top ten. The specimen was peripheral blood, collected from a patient treated with radiotherapy plus ipilimumab. All receptors come from a human donor with non-small cell lung cancer whose response to radiotherapy plus ipilimumab could not be evaluated.

This clone appeared once. This chain links TRBV6-4 with TRBJ2-1; maybe TRBD1 (5 bases). The CDR3 length is 13 residues. The V gene's germline CDR1 is MRHNA and CDR2 SNTAGT. With 0 bases removed from V and 7 bases from J, the gap between germline ends came to 7 bases. The DNA for the CDR3 is TGTGCCAGCAGTGACTCGACAGAGAATGAGCAGTTCTTC. It codes for CASSDSTENEQFF.

This chain uses TRBV18 with TRBJ2-5, with a tentative D call TRBD2 (6 bases). The V gene lost 2 bases and the J gene lost 5 bases, with 12 bases spanning the gap. Germline CDR1 and CDR2: KGHSH and LQKENI. The CDR3 has 14 amino acids. In DNA form, the CDR3 reads TGTGCCAGCTCACCAGGAGGGTTATGGGAGACCCAGTACTTC. It is translated as CASSPGGLWETQYF. Full variable domain (missing parts from reference TRBV18 and TRBJ2-5): NAGVMQNPRHLVRRRGQEARLRCSPMKGHSHVYWYRQLPEEGLKFMVYLQKENIIDESGMPKERFSAEFPKEGPSILRIQQVVRGDSAAYFCASSPGGLWETQYFGPGTRLLVL.

The genes are TRBV5-1 and TRBJ2-1; a possible D gene is TRBD2 (5 bases). The V end lost 0 bases, the J end lost 5 bases, and 6 bases lay between the germline ends. This CDR3 is built from 13 residues. The germline V gene has CDR1 SGHRS and CDR2 YFSETQ. In DNA, the CDR3 is TGCGCCAGCAGCTTGGAGCGGAACAATGAGCAGTTCTTC. Its translation: CASSLERNNEQFF.

V and J are TRBV6-4 and TRBJ2-6, with D perhaps matching TRBD1 (6 bases). Trimming took off 7 bases at V and 0 bases at J, with 7 bases between the two ends. Germline assignment: CDR1 MRHNA and CDR2 SNTAGT. The CDR3 sequence is 14 residues long. Here the CDR3 reads CASKDSSGANVLTF. DNA for the CDR3: TGTGCCAGCAAGGACAGCTCTGGGGCCAACGTCCTGACTTTC.

This chain connects TRBV19 to TRBJ1-2; D gene unclear. CDR1 is LNHDA, CDR2 SQIVND, per germline (reference sequence). This CDR3 comprises 14 residues. Deletions cut 0 bases from V and 4 bases from J, with 9 bases between. The CDR3 nucleotides read TGTGCCAGTAGTATAGACTTGGCAGTCTATGGCTACACCTTC. Translated: CASSIDLAVYGYTF.

The V gene is TRBV27, the J gene TRBJ2-3; D may be TRBD1 (6 bases). This CDR3 is 13 amino acids long. Trimming took 7 bases from V and 4 from J, leaving 12 bases between them. CDR1 MNHEY and CDR2 SMNVEV come from the germline V gene (reference sequence). The chain's CDR3 is CASMGAAADTQYF. The CDR3 DNA is TGTGCCAGCATGGGGGCAGCGGCAGATACGCAGTATTTT.

This rearrangement joins TRBV30 to TRBJ1-1; no definite D call. Between the trimmed V and J ends, which lost 4 bases and 0 bases, there was a span of 9 bases. This CDR3 contains 13 residues. Looked up from germline, CDR1 is GTSNPN and CDR2 is SVGIG (reference sequence). CDR3 sequence reads: CAWTRVLNTEAFF. Here the CDR3 DNA reads TGTGCCTGGACGCGGGTCCTGAACACTGAAGCTTTCTTT.

The chain carries TRBV4-3 and TRBJ2-6; TRBD1 agrees at 7 bases. The V segment lost 5 bases and the J segment 1 base; nucleotides outside the gene matches: 5. This CDR3 has 16 amino acids. From germline, CDR1 is LGHNA and CDR2 YSLEER. CDR3 in DNA: TGCGCCAGCAGCAGGGAGACAGGGTCTGGGGCCAACGTCCTGACTTTC. Its protein product is CASSRETGSGANVLTF.

This sequence joins TRBV5-1 and TRBJ1-5, with no clear D. The CDR3 covers 15 residues. Germline values: CDR1 SGHRS, CDR2 YFSETQ. Trimming took off 0 bases at V and 0 bases at J, with 7 bases between the two ends. The CDR3 DNA reads TGCGCCAGCAGCTTGGGGCCATATAGCAATCAGCCCCAGCATTTT. The encoded protein is CASSLGPYSNQPQHF.

This chain connects TRBV28 to TRBJ2-3, with 11 bases aligning to TRBD2. Germline V CDR1 and CDR2: MDHEN, SYDVKM. V trimming: 6 bases; J trimming: 4 bases; junction bases outside the gene matches: 6. The CDR3 has 15 amino acids. CDR3 protein: CASSSSGRRSDTQYF. The CDR3 DNA follows: TGTGCCAGCAGCTCTAGCGGGAGGAGGTCAGATACGCAGTATTTT. The variable domain in full, with the rest retrieved from reference TRBV28 and TRBJ2-3, is DVKVTQSSRYLVKRTGEKVFLECVQDMDHENMFWYRQDPGLGLRLIYFSYDVKMKEKGDIPEGYSVSREKKERFSLILESASTNQTSMYLCASSSSGRRSDTQYFGPGTRLTVL.

The chain uses TRBV7-6 and TRBJ1-1; no definite D call. Trimming pared 1 base from V and 4 bases from J, leaving 10 bases between. The CDR3 runs to 14 residues. The germline V gene encodes CDR1 SGHVS and CDR2 FNYEAQ. CDR3 sequence reads: CASSLVLGSTEAFF. CDR3 nucleotides: TGTGCCAGCAGCTTAGTTCTGGGGAGCACTGAAGCTTTCTTT.

The CDR3 DNA is TGTGCCAGCAGCTTAGTATTCGGGGGGGGCGAGCAGTACTTC. This codes for CASSLVFGGGEQYF. The rearrangement uses TRBV11-2 and TRBJ2-7; 8 bases align to TRBD2. This CDR3 region has 14 residues. V lost 1 base and J lost 6; bases outside the gene matches: 5. Germline loops: CDR1 SGHAT, CDR2 FQNNGV. Looking up the rest from reference TRBV11-2 and TRBJ2-7 gives the full variable domain: EAGVAQSPRYKIIEKRQSVAFWCNPISGHATLYWYQQILGQGPKLLIQFQNNGVVDDSQLPKDRFSAERLKGVDSTLKIQPAKLEDSAVYLCASSLVFGGGEQYFGPGTRLTVT.

This sequence joins TRBV2 and TRBJ2-7; possible D gene TRBD1, 6 bases. CDR1 is SNHLY, CDR2 FYNNEI, per germline. This CDR3 region has 12 residues. The V end was cut by 8 bases, the J end by 5 bases, with 13 bases between. The CDR3 is CASSYTGNEQYF. CDR3 nucleotides: TGTGCCAGCTCGTACACAGGGAACGAGCAGTACTTC.

The chain joins TRBV27 to TRBJ2-1; 8 positions match TRBD2. Germline V gene sequence: CDR1 MNHEY, CDR2 SMNVEV (reference sequence). The CDR3 loop spans 14 amino acids. Trimming took 5 bases from V and 5 from J; bases not matched to a gene: 5. CDR3 nucleotides: TGTGCCAGCAGTCATAGCGGGACTAACAATGAGCAGTTCTTC. Translated: CASSHSGTNNEQFF.

The chain uses TRBV6-6 and TRBJ2-5; a weak D match, TRBD1 (6 bases). The DNA end lines up better with TRBJ2-7; the J call may be wrong. The germline V gene has CDR1 MNHNY and CDR2 SVGAGI (reference sequence). This CDR3 contains 12 residues. CDR3 sequence (DNA): TGTGCCAGCAGGGACAGAAGCTACGAGCAGTACTTC. The encoded protein is CASRDRSYEQYF.

This sequence joins TRBV4-3 and TRBJ2-7; the match to TRBD2 covers 8 bases. The ends lost 4 bases at V and 2 bases at J; junction bases unmatched: 7. CDR1 and CDR2 from the germline V gene are LGHNA and YSLEER. The CDR3 consists of 15 residues. In DNA, the CDR3 is TGCGCCAGCAGCCGGGGGCTGGGACTAGCCTACGAGCAGTACTTC. Translation: CASSRGLGLAYEQYF.

CDR3 protein: CASSLSGSGSLGEQFF. CDR3 sequence (DNA): TGTGCCAGCAGTTTATCGGGGTCAGGATCCCTGGGGGAGCAGTTCTTC. V and J are TRBV28 and TRBJ2-1; D is possibly TRBD2 (5 bases). The V and J ends lost 1 base and 10 bases respectively, with 20 bases between them. CDR1 MDHEN and CDR2 SYDVKM come from the germline V gene. CDR3 length equals 16 residues. The variable domain in full, completed from reference TRBV28 and TRBJ2-1, reads DVKVTQSSRYLVKRTGEKVFLECVQDMDHENMFWYRQDPGLGLRLIYFSYDVKMKEKGDIPEGYSVSREKKERFSLILESASTNQTSMYLCASSLSGSGSLGEQFFGPGTRLTVL.

This chain joins TRBV6-6 and TRBJ2-7; 10 bases match TRBD1. With 10 bases clipped from V and 5 bases from J, the junction kept 8 bases outside the gene matches. The CDR3 sequence is 13 residues long. Germline loops: CDR1 MNHNY, CDR2 SVGAGI (reference sequence). CDR3 residues: CAISGTGVHEQYF. The CDR3 DNA reads TGTGCCATCTCCGGGACAGGGGTCCACGAGCAGTACTTC.

The V call is TRBV5-1, the J call TRBJ1-5, with 7 bases lining up with TRBD1. Germline assignment: CDR1 SGHRS and CDR2 YFSETQ. The CDR3 extends over 15 amino acids. J lost 0 bases, V lost 0 bases, and 0 bases had no gene match. CDR3 residues: CASSLGQGSNQPQHF. In DNA form, the CDR3 reads TGCGCCAGCAGCTTGGGACAGGGTAGCAATCAGCCCCAGCATTTT.